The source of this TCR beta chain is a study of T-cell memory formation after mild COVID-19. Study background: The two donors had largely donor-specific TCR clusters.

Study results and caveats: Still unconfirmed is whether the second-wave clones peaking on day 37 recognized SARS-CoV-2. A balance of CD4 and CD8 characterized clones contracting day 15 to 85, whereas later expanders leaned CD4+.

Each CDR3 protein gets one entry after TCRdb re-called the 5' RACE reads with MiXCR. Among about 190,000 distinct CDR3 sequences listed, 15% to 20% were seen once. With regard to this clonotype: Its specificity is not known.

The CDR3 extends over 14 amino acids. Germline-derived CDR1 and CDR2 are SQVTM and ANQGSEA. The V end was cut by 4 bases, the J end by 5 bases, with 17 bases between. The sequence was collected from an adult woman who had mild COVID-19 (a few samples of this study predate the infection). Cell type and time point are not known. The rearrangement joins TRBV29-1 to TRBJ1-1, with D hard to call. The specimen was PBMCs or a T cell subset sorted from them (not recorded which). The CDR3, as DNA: TGCAGCGTTGCTCCTGGTGGGTCGGGGACTGAAGCTTTCTTT. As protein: CSVAPGGSGTEAFF.